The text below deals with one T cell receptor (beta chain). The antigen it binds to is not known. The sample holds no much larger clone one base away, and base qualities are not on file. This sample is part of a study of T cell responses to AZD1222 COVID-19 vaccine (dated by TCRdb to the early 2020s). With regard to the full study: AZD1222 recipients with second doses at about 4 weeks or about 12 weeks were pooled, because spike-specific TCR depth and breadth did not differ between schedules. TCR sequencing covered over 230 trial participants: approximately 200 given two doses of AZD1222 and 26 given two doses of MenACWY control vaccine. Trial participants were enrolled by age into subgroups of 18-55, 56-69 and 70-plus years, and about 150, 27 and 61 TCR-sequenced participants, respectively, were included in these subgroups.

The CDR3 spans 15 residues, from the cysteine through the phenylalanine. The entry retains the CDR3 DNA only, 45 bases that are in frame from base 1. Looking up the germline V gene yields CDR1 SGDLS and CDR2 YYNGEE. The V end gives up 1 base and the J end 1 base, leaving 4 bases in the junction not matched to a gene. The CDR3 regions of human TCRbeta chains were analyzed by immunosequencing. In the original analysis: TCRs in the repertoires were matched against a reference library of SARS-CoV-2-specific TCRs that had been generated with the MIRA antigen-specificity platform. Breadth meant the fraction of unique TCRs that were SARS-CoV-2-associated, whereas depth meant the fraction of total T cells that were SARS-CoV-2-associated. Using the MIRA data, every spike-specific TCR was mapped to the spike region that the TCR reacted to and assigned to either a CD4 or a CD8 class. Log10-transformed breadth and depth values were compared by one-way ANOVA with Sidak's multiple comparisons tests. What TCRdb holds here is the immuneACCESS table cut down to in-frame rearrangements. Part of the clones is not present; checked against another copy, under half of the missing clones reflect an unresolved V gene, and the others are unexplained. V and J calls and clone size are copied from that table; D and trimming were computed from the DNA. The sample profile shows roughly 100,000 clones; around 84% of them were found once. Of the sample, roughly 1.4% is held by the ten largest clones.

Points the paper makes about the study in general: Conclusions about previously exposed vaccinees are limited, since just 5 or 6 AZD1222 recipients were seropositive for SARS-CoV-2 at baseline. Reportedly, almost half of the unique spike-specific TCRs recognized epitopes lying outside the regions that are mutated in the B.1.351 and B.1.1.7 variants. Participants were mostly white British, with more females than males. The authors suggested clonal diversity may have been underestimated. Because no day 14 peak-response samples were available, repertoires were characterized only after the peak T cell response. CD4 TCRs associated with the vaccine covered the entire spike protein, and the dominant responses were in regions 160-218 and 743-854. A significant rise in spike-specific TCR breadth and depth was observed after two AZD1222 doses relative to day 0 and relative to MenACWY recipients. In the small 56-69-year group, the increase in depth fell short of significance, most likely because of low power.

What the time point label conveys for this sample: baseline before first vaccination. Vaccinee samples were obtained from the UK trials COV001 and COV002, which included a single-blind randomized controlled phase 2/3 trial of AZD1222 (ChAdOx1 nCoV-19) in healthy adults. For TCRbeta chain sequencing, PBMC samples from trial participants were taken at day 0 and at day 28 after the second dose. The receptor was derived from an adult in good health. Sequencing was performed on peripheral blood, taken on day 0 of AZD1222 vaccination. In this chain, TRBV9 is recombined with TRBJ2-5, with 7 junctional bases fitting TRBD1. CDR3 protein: CASSVRGQGQETQYF. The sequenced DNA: TGTGCCAGCAGCGTAAGGGGGCAGGGCCAAGAGACCCAGTACTTC.